A selection of T cell receptor beta chains follows, all from one sample in a study of memory CD4+ T cells and cytomegalovirus serostatus. The table came from immunoSEQ multiplex PCR; TCRdb's copy has only in-frame clones and leaves some out. The table includes some 67,000 clones, about 80% detected once. The source material was memory CD4+ T cells from blood. The receptor set was obtained from an adult in good health and CMV-seropositive. CDR3s include the opening cysteine and the closing phenylalanine or tryptophan. Fields, in order: V gene, CDR3 protein.

>TRBV14
CASSQESQVGTQYF
>TRBV10-2
CASSGPNTEAFF
>TRBV6-1
CASRTSGSNPEQYF
>TRBV5-1
CASSPDSSWGQPQHF
>TRBV15
CATRTTRANVLTF
>TRBV2
CASRGTDSNQPQHF
>TRBV30
CAWSVHQGYNEQFF
>TRBV2
CASSGQQGSYEQYF
>TRBV9
CASSPSSGANVLTF
>TRBV5-1
CASSLTGQEGYGYTF
>TRBV28
CASSSLDTEAFF
>TRBV19
CASSMGETQYF
>TRBV4-1
CASSLEGEGGLSGYTF